The rows below give T cell receptor beta chains drawn from one sample of a study of T cell repertoires in cytomegalovirus infection. Their specific antigens are unknown. TCRdb re-derived calls from the reads in MiXCR, one entry per CDR3 protein. The profile covers over 250,000 distinct CDR3 sequences, with about 20% appearing a single time and 15% to 20% taken by the ten largest. Sequencing was performed on cultured PBMCs, taken from culture after CMV antigen stimulation. These receptors were taken from a human donor in good health (CMV status not recorded). Some clones in this sample may be carry-over from other donors' samples. Each CDR3 is given with its conserved first and last residue. The D gene is left open where the match is weak. Some rows have no size entry. The others give once, few or many, or a class for an expanded clone.

>TRBJ1-3|NA|TRBV29-1|19|NA
CSVSSTGLSLGDSGNTIYF
TGCAGCGTTTCGAGCACAGGGCTTAGTCTGGGGGACTCTGGAAACACCATATATTTT
>TRBJ2-3|NA|TRBV6-2/TRBV6-3|15|TRBD1
CASSYSRDRADTQYF
TGTGCCAGCAGTTACTCCCGGGACAGGGCAGATACGCAGTATTTT
>TRBJ1-2|NA|TRBV7-2|13|NA
CASSWGGEGGYTF
TGTGCCAGCTCCTGGGGAGGGGAGGGCGGCTACACCTTC
>TRBJ2-5|many|TRBV19|16|TRBD2
CASSTLAGPAQETQYF
TGTGCCAGTAGTACTCTAGCGGGACCAGCCCAAGAGACCCAGTACTTC
>TRBJ2-5|NA|TRBV6-2/TRBV6-3|17|TRBD2
CASSYSLEAGVSETQYF
TGTGCCAGCAGTTACTCACTGGAAGCGGGAGTAAGCGAGACCCAGTACTTC
>TRBJ2-1|few|TRBV11-2|13|NA
CASSQSLRNEQFF
TGTGCCAGCAGCCAGAGCCTGCGCAATGAGCAGTTCTTC
>TRBJ2-3|once|TRBV4-3|15|TRBD1
CASSRGTGATDTQYF
TGCGCCAGCAGCCGAGGGACAGGGGCCACAGATACGCAGTATTTT
>TRBJ1-2|few|TRBV12-3/TRBV12-4|17|NA
CASSKHPSGGGNYGYTF
TGTGCCAGCAGTAAGCACCCCTCGGGCGGGGGCAACTATGGCTACACCTTC
>TRBJ2-1|few|TRBV29-1|16|TRBD2
CSVEDQGTSSYNEQFF
TGCAGCGTTGAAGATCAGGGGACTAGCTCCTACAATGAGCAGTTCTTC
>TRBJ2-5|NA|TRBV6-1|15|NA
CASSEEGRAQETQYF
TGTGCCAGCAGTGAAGAGGGTAGGGCTCAAGAGACCCAGTACTTC
>TRBJ2-2|NA|TRBV7-2|14|NA
CASSLFKNTGELFF
TGTGCCAGCAGCTTATTTAAGAACACCGGGGAGCTGTTTTTT
>TRBJ1-1|NA|TRBV12-3/TRBV12-4|17|TRBD1
CASSLSGGDRGPTEAFF
TGTGCCAGCAGTTTATCGGGGGGGGACAGGGGGCCCACTGAAGCTTTCTTT
>TRBJ2-5|few|TRBV6-5|12|NA
CASRPPHETQYF
TGTGCCAGCAGACCCCCACACGAGACCCAGTACTTC
>TRBJ2-1|many|TRBV27|15|TRBD2
CASSSLAGVDNEQFF
TGTGCCAGCAGTTCTCTAGCGGGAGTTGACAATGAGCAGTTCTTC
>TRBJ2-1|many|TRBV7-9|17|TRBD2
CASSSVQGLADYNEQFF
TGTGCCAGCAGCTCGGTGCAAGGACTAGCGGACTACAATGAGCAGTTCTTC
>TRBJ2-5|NA|TRBV6-1|15|TRBD1
CASSDAGQGVETQYF
TGTGCCAGCAGTGACGCTGGACAGGGTGTGGAGACCCAGTACTTC
>TRBJ1-5|NA|TRBV4-1|14|TRBD1
CASSPRTGNQPQHF
TGCGCCAGCAGCCCAAGGACAGGTAATCAGCCCCAGCATTTT
>TRBJ2-3|many|TRBV7-2|15|NA
CASSLAPGIKDTQYF
TGTGCCAGCAGCTTAGCCCCAGGCATTAAGGATACGCAGTATTTT
>TRBJ1-1|few|TRBV6-6|14|NA
CASSQDTMNTEAFF
TGTGCCAGCAGTCAGGACACAATGAACACTGAAGCTTTCTTT
>TRBJ1-1|few|TRBV12-3/TRBV12-4|13|NA
CASSRQTGPEAFF
TGTGCCAGCAGCAGACAGACAGGCCCTGAAGCTTTCTTT
>TRBJ2-3|few|TRBV6-6|15|TRBD2
CASSYFQRETDTQYF
TGTGCCAGCAGTTACTTCCAGCGGGAAACGGATACGCAGTATTTT
>TRBJ1-5|few|TRBV4-1|14|NA
CASSQGWDRQPQHF
TGCGCCAGCAGCCAAGGATGGGATCGTCAGCCCCAGCATTTT
>TRBJ2-7|NA|TRBV6-2/TRBV6-3|16|TRBD1
CASSTRRDRAPYEQYF
TGTGCCAGCAGTACTCGCCGGGACAGGGCTCCCTACGAGCAGTACTTC
>TRBJ2-5|NA|TRBV19|14|NA
CASSGDQGGETQYF
TGTGCCAGTAGTGGCGATCAGGGCGGCGAGACCCAGTACTTC